This T cell receptor (beta chain) was recorded in a study of response to subunit inactivated influenza vaccine (dated by TCRdb to 2016 to 2018). Regarding the research as a whole: Deep quantitative profiling of the T cell receptor repertoire was used in the study to follow responses to a trivalent subunit inactivated influenza vaccine.

Details on this clonotype: The antigen this receptor binds is unknown. The junction shows a germline mismatch at one end, possibly a read error.

On the study overall, not on this receptor specifically: According to the authors, only a limited number of new T cells may be recruited by each seasonal influenza vaccination.

The method behind the library was RT-PCR. For sequencing, an Illumina HiSeq 2500 was employed. TCRdb applied fastp at Q25 and MiXCR to the public reads, then kept only in-frame beta chains. Records with the same CDR3 protein are collapsed into one entry carrying the most frequent genes and DNA. The sample table records more than 450,000 distinct CDR3 sequences; approximately 12% of these occur just once. In total, the top ten clones hold roughly 10% of the sample. Specimen: PBMCs from blood, collected on the day of vaccination. This receptor was obtained from a man aged 45-65 years who received an inactivated influenza vaccine. Donor details come from another sample of the same person, matched by shared clones.

In nucleotide form, the sequence is TGCGCCAGCAGCCAAAGAGGGCCTAGAATCTTC. Its protein product is CASSQRGPRIF. This receptor chain uses TRBV4-3 and TRBJ1-2; a confident D gene designation cannot be given. From cysteine to phenylalanine, the CDR3 is 11 amino acids long. Just the 33-base CDR3 DNA is kept, in frame starting at base 1. CDR1 and CDR2 are read off the germline V gene as LGHNA and YSLEER.